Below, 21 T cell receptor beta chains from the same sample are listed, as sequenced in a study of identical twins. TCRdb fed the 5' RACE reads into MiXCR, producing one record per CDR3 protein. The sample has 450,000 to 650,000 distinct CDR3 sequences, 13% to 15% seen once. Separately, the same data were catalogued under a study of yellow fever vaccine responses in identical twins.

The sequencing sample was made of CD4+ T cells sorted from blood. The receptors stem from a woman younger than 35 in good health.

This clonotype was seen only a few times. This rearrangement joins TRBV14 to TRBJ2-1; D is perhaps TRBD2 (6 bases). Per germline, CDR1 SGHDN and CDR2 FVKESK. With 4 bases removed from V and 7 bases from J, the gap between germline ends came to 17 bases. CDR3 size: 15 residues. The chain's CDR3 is CASSPIGTGKNEQFF. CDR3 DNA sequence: TGTGCCAGCAGCCCCATCGGGACTGGAAAAAATGAGCAGTTCTTC.

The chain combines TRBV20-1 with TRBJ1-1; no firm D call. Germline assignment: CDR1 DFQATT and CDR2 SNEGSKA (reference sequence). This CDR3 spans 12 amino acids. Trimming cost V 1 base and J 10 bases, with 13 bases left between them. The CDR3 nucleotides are TGCAGTGCTAGAGCATACGTCGATCTAGCTTTCTTT. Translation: CSARAYVDLAFF.

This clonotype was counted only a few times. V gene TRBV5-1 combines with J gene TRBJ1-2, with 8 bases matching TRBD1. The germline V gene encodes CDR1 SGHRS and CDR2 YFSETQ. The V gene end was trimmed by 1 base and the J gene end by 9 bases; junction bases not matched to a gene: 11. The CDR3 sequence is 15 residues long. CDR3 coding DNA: TGCGCCAGCAGCTTGACGACAGGGGCCTTAACGAGCTACACCTTC. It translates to CASSLTTGALTSYTF.

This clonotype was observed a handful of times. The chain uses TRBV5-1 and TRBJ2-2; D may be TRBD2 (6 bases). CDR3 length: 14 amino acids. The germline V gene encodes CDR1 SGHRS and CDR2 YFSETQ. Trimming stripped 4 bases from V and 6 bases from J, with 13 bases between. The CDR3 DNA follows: TGCGCCAGCAGCGGGAGACTAGTTCCCGGGGAGCTGTTTTTT. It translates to CASSGRLVPGELFF.

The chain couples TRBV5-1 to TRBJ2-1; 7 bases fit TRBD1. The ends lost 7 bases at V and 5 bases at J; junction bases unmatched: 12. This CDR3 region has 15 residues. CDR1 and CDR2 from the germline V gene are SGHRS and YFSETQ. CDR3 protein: CASCYLGQVHNEQFF. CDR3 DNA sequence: TGCGCCAGCTGTTACCTAGGACAGGTGCACAATGAGCAGTTCTTC. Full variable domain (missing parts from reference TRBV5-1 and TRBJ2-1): KAGVTQTPRYLIKTRGQQVTLSCSPISGHRSVSWYQQTPGQGLQFLFEYFSETQRNKGNFPGRFSGRQFSNSRSEMNVSTLELGDSALYLCASCYLGQVHNEQFFGPGTRLTVL.

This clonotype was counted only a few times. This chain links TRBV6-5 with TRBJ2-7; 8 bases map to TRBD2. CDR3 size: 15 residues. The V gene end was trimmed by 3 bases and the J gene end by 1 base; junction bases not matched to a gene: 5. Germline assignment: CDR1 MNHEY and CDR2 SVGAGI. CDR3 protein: CASSYRSGSSYEQYF. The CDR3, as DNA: TGTGCCAGCAGTTATAGGAGCGGGAGTTCCTACGAGCAGTACTTC.

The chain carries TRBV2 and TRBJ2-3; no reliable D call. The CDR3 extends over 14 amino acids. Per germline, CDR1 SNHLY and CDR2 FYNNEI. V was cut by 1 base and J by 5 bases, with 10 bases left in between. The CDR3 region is CASSEGPYGDTQYF. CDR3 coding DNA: TGTGCCAGCAGTGAAGGCCCTTACGGAGATACGCAGTATTTT.

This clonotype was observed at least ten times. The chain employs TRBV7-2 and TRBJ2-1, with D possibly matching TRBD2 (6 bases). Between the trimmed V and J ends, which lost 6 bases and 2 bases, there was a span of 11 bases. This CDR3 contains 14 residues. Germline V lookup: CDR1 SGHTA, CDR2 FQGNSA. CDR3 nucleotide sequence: TGTGCCAGCAGTTTACCGGGGGCCTACAATGAGCAGTTCTTC. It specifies CASSLPGAYNEQFF.

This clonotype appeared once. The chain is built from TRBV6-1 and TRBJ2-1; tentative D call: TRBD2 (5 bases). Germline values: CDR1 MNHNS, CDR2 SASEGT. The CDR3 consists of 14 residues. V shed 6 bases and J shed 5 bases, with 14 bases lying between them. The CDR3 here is CASSPGIGNNEQFF. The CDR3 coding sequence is TGTGCCAGCAGCCCCGGGATCGGGAACAATGAGCAGTTCTTC.

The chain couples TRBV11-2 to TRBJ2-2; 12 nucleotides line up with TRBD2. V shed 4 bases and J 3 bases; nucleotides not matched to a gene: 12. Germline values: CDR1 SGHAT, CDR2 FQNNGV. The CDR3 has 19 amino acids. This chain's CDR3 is CASSSRTSGILEDTGELFF. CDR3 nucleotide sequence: TGTGCCAGCAGCTCCCGGACTAGCGGGATACTCGAAGACACCGGGGAGCTGTTTTTT.

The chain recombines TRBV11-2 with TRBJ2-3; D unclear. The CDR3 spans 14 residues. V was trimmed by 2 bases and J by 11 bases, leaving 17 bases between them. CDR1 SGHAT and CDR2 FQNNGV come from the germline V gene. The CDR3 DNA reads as TGTGCCAGCAGCTTACCGCCTCCTTCCCCGAAGCAGTATTTT. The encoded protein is CASSLPPPSPKQYF.

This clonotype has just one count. The chain's CDR3 is CASSPNRGTEAFF. The CDR3 coding sequence is TGTGCCAGCAGCCCCAACAGGGGCACTGAAGCTTTCTTT. The chain couples TRBV11-1 to TRBJ1-1; 7 positions match TRBD1. Trimming at V came to 5 bases and at J to 4 bases, leaving 4 bases not matched to a gene. There are 13 residues in the CDR3. Germline V lookup: CDR1 SGHAT, CDR2 FQDESV (reference sequence).

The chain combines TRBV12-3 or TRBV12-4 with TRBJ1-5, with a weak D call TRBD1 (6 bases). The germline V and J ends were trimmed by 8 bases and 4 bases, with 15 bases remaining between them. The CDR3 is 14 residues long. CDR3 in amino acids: CASRHGRGNQPQHF. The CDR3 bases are TGTGCCAGCCGACATGGGAGGGGGAATCAGCCCCAGCATTTT.

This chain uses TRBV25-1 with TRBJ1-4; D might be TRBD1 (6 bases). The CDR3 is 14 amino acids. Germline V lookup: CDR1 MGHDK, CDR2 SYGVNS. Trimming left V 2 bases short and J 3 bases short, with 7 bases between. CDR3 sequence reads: CASSEGGPNEKLFF. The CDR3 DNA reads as TGTGCCAGCAGTGAAGGGGGCCCTAATGAAAAACTGTTTTTT. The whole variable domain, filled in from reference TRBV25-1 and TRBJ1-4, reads EADIYQTPRYLVIGTGKKITLECSQTMGHDKMYWYQQDPGMELHLIHYSYGVNSTEKGDLSSESTVSRIRTEHFPLTLESARPSHTSQYLCASSEGGPNEKLFFGSGTQLSVL.

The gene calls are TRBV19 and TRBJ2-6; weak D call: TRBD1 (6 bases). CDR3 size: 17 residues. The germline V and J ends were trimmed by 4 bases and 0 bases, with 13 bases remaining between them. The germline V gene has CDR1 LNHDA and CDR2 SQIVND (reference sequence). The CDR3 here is CASSKDRRSSGANVLTF. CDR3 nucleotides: TGTGCCAGTAGTAAGGACAGAAGAAGCTCTGGGGCCAACGTCCTGACTTTC.

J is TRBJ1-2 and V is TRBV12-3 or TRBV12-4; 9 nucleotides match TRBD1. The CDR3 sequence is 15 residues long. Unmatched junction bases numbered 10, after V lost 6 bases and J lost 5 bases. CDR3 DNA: TGTGCCAGCAGCACAACCGGGACAGGGACGTATGGCTACACCTTC. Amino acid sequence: CASSTTGTGTYGYTF.

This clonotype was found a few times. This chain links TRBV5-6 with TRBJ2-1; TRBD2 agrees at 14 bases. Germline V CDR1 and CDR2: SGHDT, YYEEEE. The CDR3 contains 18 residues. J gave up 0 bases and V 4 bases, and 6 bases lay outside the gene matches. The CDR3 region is CASSPSGTSGSSYNEQFF. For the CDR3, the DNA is TGTGCCAGCAGCCCTTCCGGGACTAGCGGGAGCTCCTACAATGAGCAGTTCTTC.

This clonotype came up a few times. The CDR3, as DNA: TGTGCCAGCAGCCTTTCCGACTTGGGCCCAGGCGAGCAGTACTTC. Translation gives CASSLSDLGPGEQYF. The chain combines TRBV7-9 with TRBJ2-7; no reliable D call. CDR3 length: 15 residues. Germline V gene data show CDR1 as SEHNR and CDR2 as FQNEAQ (reference sequence). V lost 5 bases, J lost 6 bases, and 20 bases lay in between.

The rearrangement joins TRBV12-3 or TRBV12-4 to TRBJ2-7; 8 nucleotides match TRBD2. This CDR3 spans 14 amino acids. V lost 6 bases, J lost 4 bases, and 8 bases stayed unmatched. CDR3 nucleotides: TGTGCCAGCAGCTATAGCGGGATAACTTACGAGCAGTACTTC. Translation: CASSYSGITYEQYF.

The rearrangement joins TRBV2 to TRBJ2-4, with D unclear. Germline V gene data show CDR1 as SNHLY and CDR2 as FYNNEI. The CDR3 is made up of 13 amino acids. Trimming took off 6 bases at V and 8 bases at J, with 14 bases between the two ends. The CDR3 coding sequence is TGTGCCAGCAGGGTTGCGAACGAGGACATTCAGTACTTC. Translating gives CASRVANEDIQYF.

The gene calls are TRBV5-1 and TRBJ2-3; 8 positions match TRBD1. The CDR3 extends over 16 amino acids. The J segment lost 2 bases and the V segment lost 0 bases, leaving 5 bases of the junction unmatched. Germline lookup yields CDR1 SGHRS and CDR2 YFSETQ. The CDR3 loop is CASSLGQGIFTDTQYF. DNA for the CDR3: TGCGCCAGCAGCTTGGGACAGGGGATTTTCACAGATACGCAGTATTTT.